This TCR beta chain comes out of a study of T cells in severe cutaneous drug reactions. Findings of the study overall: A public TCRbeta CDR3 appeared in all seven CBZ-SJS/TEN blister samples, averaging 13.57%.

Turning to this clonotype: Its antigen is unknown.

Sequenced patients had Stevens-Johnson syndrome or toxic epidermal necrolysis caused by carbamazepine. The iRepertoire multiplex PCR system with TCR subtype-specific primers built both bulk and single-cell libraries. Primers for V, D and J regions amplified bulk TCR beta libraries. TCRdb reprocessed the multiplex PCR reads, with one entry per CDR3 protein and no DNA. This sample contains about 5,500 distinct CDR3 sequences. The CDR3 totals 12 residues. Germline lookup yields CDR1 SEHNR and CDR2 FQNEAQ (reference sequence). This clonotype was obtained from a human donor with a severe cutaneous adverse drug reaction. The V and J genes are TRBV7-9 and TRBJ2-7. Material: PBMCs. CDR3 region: CASMTLSYEQYF. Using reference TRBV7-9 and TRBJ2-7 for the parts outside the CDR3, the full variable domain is DTGVSQNPRHKITKRGQNVTFRCDPISEHNRLYWYRQTLGQGPEFLTYFQNEAQLEKSRLLSDRFSAERPKGSFSTLEIQRTEQGDSAMYLCASMTLSYEQYFGPGTRLTVT.